Below, 29 T cell receptor beta chains from the same sample are listed, as sequenced in a study of blood T cell repertoires in COVID-19. TCRdb's copy holds only in-frame clones and misses some; the assay was immunoSEQ multiplex PCR. This table holds 110,000 to 150,000 clones, over 75% found once. Sequencing was performed on peripheral blood. These receptors all come from a human donor in a cohort sampled during active COVID-19.

This clone has ten or more counts. This chain links TRBV10-3 with TRBJ2-1; D remains ambiguous. CDR3 length: 12 amino acids. The germline V and J ends were trimmed by 3 bases and 7 bases, with 7 bases remaining between them. In germline, CDR1 is ENHRY, CDR2 SYGVKD. The CDR3 here is CAISDPLNEQFF. The CDR3 bases are TGTGCCATCAGTGACCCCTTGAATGAGCAGTTCTTC.

The CDR3, as DNA: TGTGCCAGCTGCCGACAGAGTAGCAATCAGCCCCAGCATTTT. Its translation is CASCRQSSNQPQHF. The chain is built from TRBV2 and TRBJ1-5, with D possibly matching TRBD1 (5 bases). The germline CDR1 and CDR2 sequences are SNHLY and FYNNEI. The CDR3 covers 14 residues. Trimming took 8 bases from V and 0 from J, leaving 11 bases between them.

This clone was observed a single time. The rearrangement joins TRBV4-3 to TRBJ1-1; D ambiguous. The CDR3 extends over 15 amino acids. Per the germline V gene, CDR1 is LGHNA and CDR2 is YSLEER. With 0 bases removed from V and 7 bases from J, the gap between germline ends came to 15 bases. The CDR3 coding sequence is TGCGCCAGCAGCCAAGATCCGGCAGGAACCTATGAAGCTTTCTTT. The encoded protein is CASSQDPAGTYEAFF.

This clone was seen only a few times. The rearrangement uses TRBV9 and TRBJ2-1; D is undetermined. V was trimmed by 4 bases and J by 0 bases, leaving 11 bases between them. This CDR3 is 15 amino acids long. The germline CDR1 and CDR2 sequences are SGDLS and YYNGEE. CDR3 region: CASSRVRSSYNEQFF. CDR3 bases: TGTGCCAGCAGCCGCGTACGAAGCTCCTACAATGAGCAGTTCTTC.

The J gene is TRBJ2-1, the V gene TRBV7-2; 10 bases are shared with TRBD2. Germline trimming cut 5 bases from V and 7 bases from J; bases unmatched to any gene: 11. The length of the CDR3 is 16 residues. CDR1 is SGHTA and CDR2 is FQGNSA in the germline V gene. The CDR3 DNA is TGTGCCAGCAGCCACAGGTGGCTAGCGGGGGCTAATGAGCAGTTCTTC. This sequence encodes CASSHRWLAGANEQFF.

The gene calls are TRBV24-1 and TRBJ1-2; D may be TRBD1 (5 bases). V lost 5 bases, J lost 4 bases, and 10 bases lay in between. The V gene's germline CDR1 is KGHDR and CDR2 SFDVKD. This CDR3 region has 13 residues. The chain's CDR3 is CATSARGVYGYTF. DNA for the CDR3: TGTGCCACCAGTGCCCGGGGGGTCTATGGCTACACCTTC.

The chain uses TRBV19 and TRBJ2-2, with 7 bases lining up with TRBD2. This CDR3 has 14 amino acids. V lost 7 bases, J lost 1 base, and 3 bases stayed unmatched. Germline V gene sequence: CDR1 LNHDA, CDR2 SQIVND (reference sequence). The CDR3 coding sequence is TGTGCCAGTAAGGCTAGCGGGAACACCGGGGAGCTGTTTTTT. Protein sequence: CASKASGNTGELFF.

This rearrangement joins TRBV7-3 to TRBJ2-5, with TRBD2 as a possible D gene (5 bases). V was shortened by 2 bases and J by 4 bases, with 14 bases between the two germline ends. This CDR3 is 15 amino acids long. The germline gives CDR1 SGHTA, CDR2 FQGTGA. The DNA of the CDR3 is TGTGCCAGCAGCTTAGCGGGTGTGGTTCGAGAGACCCAGTACTTC. This encodes CASSLAGVVRETQYF.

The chain is built from TRBV11-3 and TRBJ2-5, with TRBD1 matching over 7 bases. V was clipped by 5 bases and J by 2 bases; unmatched bases: 5. The CDR3 runs to 14 residues. Germline V lookup: CDR1 SGHNT, CDR2 YENEEA. The CDR3 sequence: CASSPRQGQETQYF. Written as DNA, the CDR3 is TGTGCCAGCAGCCCCCGACAGGGACAAGAGACCCAGTACTTC.

The rearrangement uses TRBV5-6 and TRBJ1-4, with TRBD1 as a possible D gene (6 bases). Germline CDR1 is SGHDT and CDR2 is YYEEEE. With 3 bases removed from V and 11 bases from J, the gap between germline ends came to 17 bases. This CDR3 has 14 residues. CDR3 region: CASSSPGGLGKLFF. CDR3 nucleotides: TGTGCCAGCAGCTCACCGGGGGGCTTAGGGAAACTGTTTTTT.

This sequence joins TRBV6-2 or TRBV6-3 and TRBJ1-6; D unresolved. This CDR3 spans 14 amino acids. Germline loops: CDR1 MNHEY, CDR2 SVGEGT. The V end was cut by 4 bases, the J end by 8 bases, with 12 bases between. The CDR3 region is CASSSRTGDSPLHF. The DNA for the CDR3 is TGTGCCAGCAGTTCGCGGACCGGGGATTCACCCCTCCACTTT.

J is TRBJ1-3 and V is TRBV24-1; TRBD1 aligns across 7 bases. The V gene end was trimmed by 10 bases and the J gene end by 1 base; junction bases not matched to a gene: 12. This CDR3 has 16 residues. CDR1 KGHDR and CDR2 SFDVKD come from the germline V gene. The CDR3 nucleotides read TGTGCCACGAACCCCCAGGGACAGAGTTCTGGAAACACCATATATTTT. It encodes CATNPQGQSSGNTIYF.

V is TRBV7-6 and J is TRBJ2-3, with D tentatively TRBD2 (7 bases). Looked up from germline, CDR1 is SGHVS and CDR2 is FNYEAQ. CDR3 length: 15 amino acids. V was shortened by 2 bases and J by 1 base, with 10 bases between the two germline ends. The chain's CDR3 is CASSLTGGRTDTQYF. The CDR3 DNA reads TGTGCCAGCAGCTTAACGGGGGGCCGCACAGATACGCAGTATTTT.

This sequence joins TRBV4-1 and TRBJ2-5; D remains unclear. The germline V and J ends were trimmed by 2 bases and 4 bases, with 14 bases remaining between them. The CDR3 totals 15 residues. Germline V lookup: CDR1 MGHRA, CDR2 YSYEKL. CDR3 protein: CASSQRSQFGETQYF. In DNA, the CDR3 is TGCGCCAGCAGCCAAAGGAGCCAGTTTGGAGAGACCCAGTACTTC.

This sequence joins TRBV18 and TRBJ1-3; a weak D match, TRBD1 (5 bases). Germline assignment: CDR1 KGHSH and CDR2 LQKENI. Trimming removed 2 bases from V and 0 bases from J, with 8 bases in between. The CDR3 runs 15 residues. CDR3 in DNA: TGTGCCAGCTCACCATTCAGGGACTCTGGAAACACCATATATTTT. It yields the protein CASSPFRDSGNTIYF.

The gene calls are TRBV27 and TRBJ1-4; no clear D gene. V shed 1 base and J shed 5 bases, with 5 bases lying between them. Germline V gene sequence: CDR1 MNHEY, CDR2 SMNVEV (reference sequence). The CDR3 totals 13 residues. The CDR3 nucleotides read TGTGCCAGCAGTTTATTTCGGAATGAAAAACTGTTTTTT. Translation gives CASSLFRNEKLFF.

The rearrangement joins TRBV30 to TRBJ2-5; 7 bases match TRBD2. This CDR3 has 13 residues. CDR1 is GTSNPN and CDR2 is SVGIG in the germline V gene (reference sequence). V was clipped by 3 bases and J by 5 bases; unmatched bases: 6. CDR3 loop: CAWRGGLGETQYF. CDR3 DNA sequence: TGTGCCTGGAGGGGAGGGTTGGGGGAGACCCAGTACTTC.

This chain links TRBV6-6 with TRBJ1-3; TRBD1 might be the D (6 bases). CDR1 is MNHNY, CDR2 SVGAGI, per germline (reference sequence). The CDR3 covers 13 residues. The V end lost 8 bases, the J end lost 1 base, and 9 bases lay between the germline ends. The CDR3 region is CASGGISGNTIYF. The CDR3 DNA is TGTGCCAGCGGGGGCATTTCTGGAAACACCATATATTTT.

The genes are TRBV6-5 and TRBJ1-2; 9 bases are a match to TRBD1. CDR3 length: 14 residues. From germline, CDR1 is MNHEY and CDR2 SVGAGI. V shed 6 bases and J 7 bases; nucleotides not matched to a gene: 9. CDR3 coding DNA: TGTGCCAGCAGGCCGGGACAGGGTATTTTTGGCTACACCTTC. Translating it yields CASRPGQGIFGYTF.

The V gene is TRBV29-1, the J gene TRBJ1-1; D might be TRBD1 (5 bases). From germline, CDR1 is SQVTM and CDR2 ANQGSEA. The CDR3 runs to 14 residues. Deletions cut 7 bases from V and 3 bases from J, with 18 bases between. This CDR3 reads CSANGGGLDTEAFF. CDR3 DNA: TGCAGCGCAAACGGCGGGGGTTTAGACACTGAAGCTTTCTTT.

The DNA of the CDR3 is TGTGCCAGCAGTTTGGGACAGGGGACAGGAAACACCATATATTTT. It codes for CASSLGQGTGNTIYF. The chain has TRBV28 and TRBJ1-3, with 10 nucleotides matching TRBD1. The CDR3 covers 15 residues. With 3 bases clipped from V and 4 bases from J, the junction kept 3 bases outside the gene matches. CDR1 and CDR2 (germline): MDHEN, SYDVKM. Together with reference TRBV28 and TRBJ1-3, the CDR3 gives the full variable domain: DVKVTQSSRYLVKRTGEKVFLECVQDMDHENMFWYRQDPGLGLRLIYFSYDVKMKEKGDIPEGYSVSREKKERFSLILESASTNQTSMYLCASSLGQGTGNTIYFGEGSWLTVV.

The gene calls are TRBV29-1 and TRBJ2-3; D not resolved. This CDR3 has 12 amino acids. Germline V gene lookup returns CDR1 SQVTM and CDR2 ANQGSEA. The V and J ends lost 2 bases and 5 bases respectively, with 8 bases between them. The DNA of the CDR3 is TGCAGCGTTGAACTCTACGGAGATACGCAGTATTTT. It yields the protein CSVELYGDTQYF.

CDR3 region: CASSLRTGGEQYV. CDR3 DNA sequence: TGTGCCAGCAGCTTGAGGACAGGGGGAGAGCAGTACGTC. This chain connects TRBV5-5 to TRBJ2-7; TRBD1 aligns across 10 bases. V lost 1 base, J lost 7 bases, and 2 bases stayed unmatched. CDR1 and CDR2 (germline): SGHKS, YYEKEE (reference sequence). This CDR3 has 13 residues.

In nucleotides, the CDR3 is TGTGCCAGCAGCCAGGACAGGGGACCGGGGTATGGCTACACCTTC. Translated: CASSQDRGPGYGYTF. V is TRBV5-4 and J is TRBJ1-2; 9 nucleotides align to TRBD1. Germline CDR1 and CDR2: SGHNT and YYREEE (reference sequence). J was trimmed by 5 bases and V by 4 bases; bases with no gene match: 9. This CDR3 is built from 15 residues.

This sequence joins TRBV3-1 (or the pseudogene TRBV3-2) and TRBJ2-1; D may be TRBD1 (5 bases). Trimming removed 0 bases at V and 7 bases at J, with 16 bases between. The length of the CDR3 is 16 residues. Per germline, CDR1 LGHDT and CDR2 YNNKEL (reference sequence). This chain's CDR3 is CASSQEGRAGSNEQFF. Written as DNA, the CDR3 is TGTGCCAGCAGCCAAGAGGGTCGGGCAGGGTCGAATGAGCAGTTCTTC.

The chain couples TRBV29-1 to TRBJ2-2; D is perhaps TRBD2 (5 bases). Germline assignment: CDR1 SQVTM and CDR2 ANQGSEA. This CDR3 is 15 amino acids long. Trimming removed 5 bases at V and 0 bases at J, with 13 bases between. CDR3 coding DNA: TGCAGCGTTCGGGCGGGCCAAACGAACACCGGGGAGCTGTTTTTT. Its protein is CSVRAGQTNTGELFF.

This clone was detected once. The CDR3 nucleotides read TGTGCCAGCAGCCGATTAGGGACTAGCGGGAGCGATGAGCAGTTCTTC. This codes for CASSRLGTSGSDEQFF. The V gene is TRBV7-9, the J gene TRBJ2-1; 14 bases map to TRBD2. V shed 5 bases, J shed 8 bases, and the junction held 8 bases outside the gene matches. This CDR3 is built from 16 residues. Germline V lookup: CDR1 SEHNR, CDR2 FQNEAQ (reference sequence).

The chain employs TRBV27 and TRBJ1-1, with 8 nucleotides matching TRBD1. Trimming removed 6 bases from V and 4 bases from J; junction bases left unmatched: 7. Germline V lookup: CDR1 MNHEY, CDR2 SMNVEV (reference sequence). This CDR3 has 14 residues. The DNA of the CDR3 is TGTGCCAGCAGCCGTGACAGGGGAATCACTGAAGCTTTCTTT. It yields the protein CASSRDRGITEAFF.

The CDR3 here is CASRAPGDHYGYTF. CDR3 coding DNA: TGTGCCAGCAGAGCCCCGGGGGATCACTATGGCTACACCTTC. The chain is built from TRBV6-5 and TRBJ1-2, with D possibly being TRBD1 (5 bases). Germline V CDR1 and CDR2: MNHEY, SVGAGI. The CDR3 is made up of 14 amino acids. V gave up 6 bases and J gave up 3 bases, with 14 bases separating them.